Each of the 29 T cell receptor beta chains below was sequenced from the same sample in a study of T cell changes during pregnancy in multiple sclerosis. The assay was immunoSEQ multiplex PCR, and TCRdb's table has in-frame clones only and misses some. The table shows some 31,000 clones, with about 88% occurring only once. The sequencing here drew on CD8+ T cells from peripheral blood mononuclear cells, taken in the second trimester of pregnancy. The receptors stem from a female donor with multiple sclerosis, enrolled in a pregnancy study.

V is TRBV27 and J is TRBJ2-7; 9 bases map to TRBD2. The V and J ends lost 8 bases and 0 bases, in that order; junction bases with no gene match: 5. This CDR3 spans 14 amino acids. The V gene's germline CDR1 is MNHEY and CDR2 SMNVEV (reference sequence). The CDR3: CASSLAGTSYEQYF. The CDR3 nucleotides are TGTGCCAGCTCTCTAGCGGGGACCTCCTACGAGCAGTACTTC.

This rearrangement joins TRBV6-5 to TRBJ2-1; 8 positions match TRBD2. The CDR3 runs 16 residues. The germline CDR1 and CDR2 sequences are MNHEY and SVGAGI. Trimming cost V 4 bases and J 6 bases; bases outside gene matches: 11. CDR3 sequence: CASSSSSGEFINEQFF. As DNA, the CDR3 is TGTGCCAGCAGTTCCAGTAGCGGGGAGTTTATCAATGAGCAGTTCTTC.

This chain links TRBV28 with TRBJ2-3; TRBD2 aligns across 9 bases. Germline values: CDR1 MDHEN, CDR2 SYDVKM. The junction had 11 bases not matched to a gene; V was cut back by 5 bases and J by 2 bases. There are 17 residues in the CDR3. CDR3 in amino acids: CASSGSGLAIDTDTQYF. CDR3 DNA sequence: TGTGCCAGCAGTGGGAGCGGACTAGCGATCGACACAGATACGCAGTATTTT. The variable domain in full, completed from reference TRBV28 and TRBJ2-3, reads DVKVTQSSRYLVKRTGEKVFLECVQDMDHENMFWYRQDPGLGLRLIYFSYDVKMKEKGDIPEGYSVSREKKERFSLILESASTNQTSMYLCASSGSGLAIDTDTQYFGPGTRLTVL.

The chain employs TRBV19 and TRBJ1-1; D ambiguous. V lost 8 bases, J lost 1 base, and 11 bases lay in between. The germline V gene has CDR1 LNHDA and CDR2 SQIVND (reference sequence). The CDR3 spans 13 residues. CDR3 DNA sequence: TGTGCCAGTTCCAGAGCGGGGAACACTGAAGCTTTCTTT. Amino acid sequence: CASSRAGNTEAFF.

The rearrangement joins TRBV7-3 to TRBJ2-1; 8 nucleotides align to TRBD2. CDR3 length equals 15 residues. The germline CDR1 and CDR2 sequences are SGHTA and FQGTGA. Losses at the gene ends were 2 bases for V and 7 bases for J; bases not matched to a gene: 7. CDR3 protein: CASSLGGGPQNEQFF. CDR3 coding DNA: TGTGCCAGCAGCTTAGGCGGGGGGCCGCAAAATGAGCAGTTCTTC.

CDR3 sequence: CASSLASEYTGELFF. In DNA, the CDR3 is TGTGCCAGCAGTTTAGCTAGCGAGTACACCGGGGAGCTGTTTTTT. J is TRBJ2-2 and V is TRBV27; D is perhaps TRBD2 (6 bases). This CDR3 has 15 amino acids. Germline V gives CDR1 MNHEY, CDR2 SMNVEV (reference sequence). Trimming stripped 2 bases from V and 3 bases from J, with 10 bases between.

This chain joins TRBV28 and TRBJ2-3, with 8 bases that match TRBD2. V shed 3 bases and J 4 bases; nucleotides not matched to a gene: 12. CDR1 MDHEN and CDR2 SYDVKM come from the germline V gene. The length of the CDR3 is 17 residues. The CDR3 here is CASSFFTGSGRSDTQYF. The CDR3 DNA follows: TGTGCCAGCAGTTTCTTTACGGGCAGCGGGAGATCAGATACGCAGTATTTT.

This chain uses TRBV4-3 with TRBJ1-1, with TRBD1 matching 7 bases. V was pared by 3 bases and J by 2 bases, with 6 bases of the junction left unmatched. Per the germline V gene, CDR1 is LGHNA and CDR2 is YSLEER. The CDR3 consists of 15 residues. The CDR3 spells CASSQIQGPNTEAFF. CDR3 bases: TGCGCCAGCAGCCAGATACAGGGGCCCAACACTGAAGCTTTCTTT.

The chain combines TRBV6-5 with TRBJ1-1, with unresolved D. The CDR3 sequence is 11 residues long. The V gene's germline CDR1 is MNHEY and CDR2 SVGAGI. V was clipped by 6 bases and J by 4 bases, with 6 bases between them. The CDR3 DNA sequence: TGTGCCAGCAGAACATCCACTGAAGCTTTCTTT. It codes for CASRTSTEAFF.

This chain joins TRBV7-2 and TRBJ2-3; D call uncertain. The CDR3 is 16 residues long. Germline CDR1 SGHTA, CDR2 FQGNSA. V gave up 2 bases and J gave up 6 bases, with 18 bases separating them. The CDR3 spells CASSLSWLEISDTQYF. CDR3 nucleotides: TGTGCCAGCAGCTTATCTTGGCTAGAGATATCGGATACGCAGTATTTT.

V and J are TRBV5-1 and TRBJ2-1, with TRBD2 matching over 14 bases. Germline-derived CDR1 and CDR2 are SGHRS and YFSETQ. The CDR3 has 18 amino acids. With 4 bases clipped from V and 10 bases from J, the junction kept 16 bases outside the gene matches. CDR3 region: CASSPGTSGSLITREQFF. As DNA, the CDR3 is TGCGCCAGCAGCCCCGGGACTAGCGGGAGTCTCATAACCCGGGAGCAGTTCTTC.

The chain links TRBV7-9 to TRBJ2-1, with 10 positions matching TRBD2. The CDR3 has 13 residues. Germline trimming cut 5 bases from V and 10 bases from J; bases unmatched to any gene: 5. Germline V gene lookup returns CDR1 SEHNR and CDR2 FQNEAQ (reference sequence). The CDR3 spells CASSTTSGIEQFF. DNA for the CDR3: TGTGCCAGCAGCACTACTAGCGGGATCGAGCAGTTCTTC.

V is TRBV4-1 and J is TRBJ1-2; D is unresolved. V was shortened by 4 bases and J by 0 bases, with 12 bases between the two germline ends. The CDR3 spans 15 residues. Per the germline V gene, CDR1 is MGHRA and CDR2 is YSYEKL. CDR3 in amino acids: CASSPRESTNYGYTF. The CDR3 DNA reads TGCGCCAGCAGCCCCCGAGAAAGCACTAACTATGGCTACACCTTC.

This chain's CDR3 is CASSHGGEDTEAFF. CDR3 nucleotide sequence: TGTGCCAGCAGCCATGGGGGGGAAGACACTGAAGCTTTCTTT. The V and J genes are TRBV4-2 and TRBJ1-1, with D maybe TRBD1 (5 bases). Per germline, CDR1 LGHNA and CDR2 YNFKEQ. This CDR3 comprises 14 residues. Trimming removed 3 bases from V and 3 bases from J, with 11 bases in between.

The genes are TRBV30 and TRBJ1-4; D is possibly TRBD1 (5 bases). Germline values: CDR1 GTSNPN, CDR2 SVGIG (reference sequence). V was cut by 4 bases and J by 6 bases, with 18 bases left in between. CDR3 size: 15 residues. CDR3: CAWTEGTGGDEKLFF. The DNA for the CDR3 is TGTGCCTGGACCGAGGGGACGGGGGGGGATGAAAAACTGTTTTTT.

This clone has only a few counts. Other nucleotide sequences from this sample produce the same CDR3. This chain uses TRBV27 with TRBJ1-3; possible D gene TRBD1, 5 bases. The CDR3 loop spans 14 amino acids. Germline V gene data show CDR1 as MNHEY and CDR2 as SMNVEV (reference sequence). V was shortened by 3 bases and J by 4 bases, with 10 bases between the two germline ends. CDR3 loop: CASSLGGSGNTIYF. In DNA, the CDR3 is TGTGCCAGCAGTTTGGGGGGATCCGGAAACACCATATATTTT.

V usage is TRBV28 and J usage is TRBJ2-1; the D is unclear. V lost 2 bases to trimming and J lost 2 bases, with 7 bases between them. The CDR3 spans 14 residues. CDR1 and CDR2 (germline): MDHEN, SYDVKM. The chain's CDR3 is CASSLIGTYNEQFF. CDR3 bases: TGTGCCAGCAGTTTAATTGGCACCTACAATGAGCAGTTCTTC.

The chain employs TRBV9 and TRBJ1-4, with 9 nucleotides matching TRBD1. The CDR3 sequence is 15 residues long. V dropped 0 bases and J dropped 8; count of bases not matched to a gene: 5. Germline values: CDR1 SGDLS, CDR2 YYNGEE. The CDR3, as DNA: TGTGCCAGCAGCGTAGGGGGACAGGGAGGAGAAAAACTGTTTTTT. Encoded protein: CASSVGGQGGEKLFF.

This clone was detected a few times. The chain combines TRBV18 with TRBJ2-2; D is possibly TRBD2 (6 bases). This CDR3 has 16 amino acids. Germline CDR1 is KGHSH and CDR2 is LQKENI. V shed 3 bases and J shed 1 base, with 12 bases lying between them. This CDR3 reads CASSPATRENTGELFF. CDR3 bases: TGTGCCAGCTCACCGGCGACTAGGGAGAACACCGGGGAGCTGTTTTTT.

The rearrangement links TRBV30 to TRBJ2-7, with TRBD1 matching over 11 bases. The junction had 4 bases not matched to a gene; V was cut back by 5 bases and J by 4 bases. CDR3 length: 13 residues. Germline V gives CDR1 GTSNPN, CDR2 SVGIG (reference sequence). CDR3 loop: CAWCRDRGYEQYF. The CDR3 nucleotides read TGTGCCTGGTGCCGGGACAGGGGGTACGAGCAGTACTTC.

The rearrangement links TRBV7-8 to TRBJ2-5; tentatively, D is TRBD2 (5 bases). The germline V gene has CDR1 SGHVS and CDR2 FQNEAQ. The germline V and J ends were trimmed by 5 bases and 3 bases, with 13 bases remaining between them. This CDR3 region has 14 residues. The chain's CDR3 is CASSPSGSEETQYF. The CDR3 nucleotides are TGTGCCAGCAGCCCGAGCGGCTCAGAAGAGACCCAGTACTTC.

The V and J genes are TRBV29-1 and TRBJ2-7, with 8 positions matching TRBD2. This CDR3 contains 13 residues. The junction had 7 bases not matched to a gene; V was cut back by 4 bases and J by 5 bases. Germline V gives CDR1 SQVTM, CDR2 ANQGSEA. The CDR3 DNA reads as TGCAGCGTTGGGAAGCGGGAGATTAACGAGCAGTACTTC. This encodes CSVGKREINEQYF.

This chain uses TRBV6-1 with TRBJ1-2, with no clear D. This CDR3 contains 18 residues. V shed 2 bases and J shed 10 bases, with 29 bases lying between them. Germline V gene data show CDR1 as MNHNS and CDR2 as SASEGT. In DNA form, the CDR3 reads TGTGCCAGCAGTGAAAGCTCGCATGAAGGAGCCGGCCACCGGATCTACACCTTC. This sequence encodes CASSESSHEGAGHRIYTF.

This sequence joins TRBV28 and TRBJ1-4; D not certain. The germline V and J ends were trimmed by 3 bases and 8 bases, with 13 bases remaining between them. The CDR3 sequence is 14 residues long. CDR1 is MDHEN and CDR2 is SYDVKM in the germline V gene. The CDR3 protein is CASSLARHPEKLFF. Written as DNA, the CDR3 is TGTGCCAGCAGTTTGGCGCGACACCCAGAAAAACTGTTTTTT.

The chain carries TRBV28 and TRBJ2-3, with 11 bases matching TRBD2. CDR1 is MDHEN and CDR2 is SYDVKM in the germline V gene. V lost 6 bases to trimming and J lost 2 bases; unmatched junction nucleotides: 7. There are 16 residues in the CDR3. The DNA of the CDR3 is TGTGCCAGCAGCCACGGGACTAGCGGACTCACAGATACGCAGTATTTT. As protein: CASSHGTSGLTDTQYF.

The rearrangement links TRBV6-4 to TRBJ2-1; 8 nucleotides match TRBD1. The CDR3 runs to 14 residues. V lost 2 bases, J lost 6 bases, and 3 bases stayed unmatched. CDR1 is MRHNA, CDR2 SNTAGT, per germline. The CDR3 DNA reads TGTGCCAGCAGTGACCAAACAGGGGGCAATGAGCAGTTCTTC. Its protein is CASSDQTGGNEQFF.

This chain joins TRBV30 and TRBJ1-1; D not resolved. Germline CDR1 and CDR2: GTSNPN and SVGIG (reference sequence). The CDR3 consists of 11 residues. V gave up 7 bases and J gave up 4 bases, with 10 bases separating them. The CDR3 loop reads CASSMSTEAFF. CDR3 coding DNA: TGTGCCTCGTCTATGAGCACTGAAGCTTTCTTT.

The V call is TRBV6-5, the J call TRBJ1-5, with 8 bases aligning to TRBD1. Germline loops: CDR1 MNHEY, CDR2 SVGAGI. The V segment lost 4 bases and the J segment 7 bases; nucleotides outside the gene matches: 9. The CDR3 contains 15 residues. CDR3 in amino acids: CASSSDYRGNQPQHF. The CDR3 DNA follows: TGTGCCAGCAGTTCCGACTACAGGGGGAACCAGCCCCAGCATTTT.

The V and J genes are TRBV9 and TRBJ1-6, with TRBD1 matching 7 bases. V was clipped by 3 bases and J by 4 bases; unmatched bases: 1. From germline, CDR1 is SGDLS and CDR2 YYNGEE. The CDR3 covers 14 residues. The CDR3 here is CASSGTGYNSPLHF. The CDR3 region has the DNA TGTGCCAGCAGCGGGACAGGTTATAATTCACCCCTCCACTTT. Together with reference TRBV9 and TRBJ1-6, the CDR3 gives the full variable domain: DSGVTQTPKHLITATGQRVTLRCSPRSGDLSVYWYQQSLDQGLQFLIQYYNGEERAKGNILERFSAQQFPDLHSELNLSSLELGDSALYFCASSGTGYNSPLHFGNGTRLTVT.